A single TCR beta chain is shown here with its context. Its antigen is unidentified. These data are taken from a study of T cell responses to AZD1222 COVID-19 vaccine. Study conclusions and caveats: A rise in Spike-specific TCR breadth and depth followed two AZD1222 doses. Donors were chiefly white British, with a greater number of females, and clonal diversity was perhaps underestimated. Vaccine-related CD4 TCRs covered spike, predominating at 160-218 and 743-854.

Sequencing used immunoSEQ multiplex PCR; TCRdb keeps in-frame clones, though not all of them. The repertoire holds about 120,000 clones, with about 92% as singletons. V was cut by 4 bases and J by 5 bases, with 15 bases left in between. Germline V gene lookup returns CDR1 SGHRS and CDR2 YFSETQ. The CDR3 length is 14 residues. The sequence was obtained from an adult who received the AZD1222 COVID-19 vaccine. The rearrangement uses TRBV5-1 and TRBJ1-1, with D possibly TRBD1 on 5 matching bases. The specimen was peripheral blood, collected 28 days after the second AZD1222 dose. CDR3 bases: TGCGCCAGCAGCCCGGCGGGGCTTCGAACTGAAGCTTTCTTT. Amino acid sequence: CASSPAGLRTEAFF.